This T cell receptor (beta chain) emerged from a study of CD8+CD57+ T cells in acquired aplastic anemia. At the level of the study: Sorted CD4+ and CD8+ cells yielded roughly 3.2 ug of DNA on average.

Concerning this clonotype itself: A read error may account for a junction end that differs from germline.

The CDR3 loop spans 16 amino acids. CDR3 and TCR beta VDJ profiling relied on genomic DNA as the template. TCRdb recomputed calls from the reads with MiXCR, one row per CDR3 protein. The sample has roughly 190,000 distinct CDR3 sequences; around 47% are singletons. CD8+CD57+ cell expansion had been shown by flow cytometry in patients chosen for sequencing. Material for sequencing was sorted CD4+, CD8+, or CD8+CD57+ T cells (not recorded which) from PBMCs. The clonotype comes from a human donor with aplastic anemia. This chain connects TRBV12-3 or TRBV12-4 to TRBJ1-1; 8 bases are shared with TRBD1. The CDR3 is CASSRPGQAMNTEAFF. Here the CDR3 DNA reads TGTGCCAGCAGTCGACCGGGACAGGCTATGAACACTGAAGCCTTCTTT.